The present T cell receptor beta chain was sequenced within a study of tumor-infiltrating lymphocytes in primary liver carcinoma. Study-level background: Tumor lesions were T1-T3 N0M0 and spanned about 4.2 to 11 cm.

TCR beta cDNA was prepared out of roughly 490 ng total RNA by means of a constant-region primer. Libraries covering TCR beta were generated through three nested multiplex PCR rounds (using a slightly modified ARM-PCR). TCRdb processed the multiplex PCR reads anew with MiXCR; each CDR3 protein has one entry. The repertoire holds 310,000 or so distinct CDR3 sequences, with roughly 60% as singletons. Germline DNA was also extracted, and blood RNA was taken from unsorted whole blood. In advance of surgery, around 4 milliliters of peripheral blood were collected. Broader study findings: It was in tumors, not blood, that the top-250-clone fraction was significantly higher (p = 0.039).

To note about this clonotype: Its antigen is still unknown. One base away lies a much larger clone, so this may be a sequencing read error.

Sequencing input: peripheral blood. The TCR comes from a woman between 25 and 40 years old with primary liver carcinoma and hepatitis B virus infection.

The DNA for the CDR3 is TGTGCCAGCAGTGACCCGGGAGTGAGGCTCGAGCAGTACTTC. Its translation: CASSDPGVRLEQYF. This chain uses TRBV6-1 with TRBJ2-7; weak D call: TRBD2 (6 bases). The CDR3 length is 14 residues. Between the trimmed V and J ends, which lost 3 bases and 6 bases, there was a span of 15 bases. Germline CDR1 and CDR2: MNHNS and SASEGT.